Listed below are T cell receptor beta chains from one sample, sequenced in a study of blood T cell repertoires in COVID-19. Repertoires were generated with immunoSEQ multiplex PCR, while TCRdb's copy carries only in-frame clones and drops some. The sample lists 200,000 to 250,000 clones, more than 75% occurring once. Sequences were obtained from PBMCs or T cells enriched from blood (not recorded which). These receptors originate from a woman aged 45-60 years who had recovered from COVID-19. Each CDR3 is given with its conserved first and last residue. D genes are given only for firm matches. Clone size is not always given. Where it is, it says once, few, many or a class for expanded clones.

clone_size,j_call,d_call,v_call,cdr3_nt,cdr3_aa
-,TRBJ2-1,TRBD1,TRBV20-1,TGCAGTGCTAGTATGGGACAGAGCCTGGATGAGCAGTTCTTC,CSASMGQSLDEQFF
-,TRBJ2-7,-,TRBV5-8,TGTGCCAGCAGCGGGGCCGCCTACGAGCAGTACTTC,CASSGAAYEQYF
-,TRBJ1-1,-,TRBV5-4,TGTGCCAGCAGCTTGGCCGGGGCGCGGGGAGCTTTCTTT,CASSLAGARGAFF
-,TRBJ1-2,-,TRBV7-9,TGTGCCAGCATGGGGAGCAACTATGGCTACACCTTC,CASMGSNYGYTF
-,TRBJ1-5,-,TRBV7-8,TGTGCCAGCAGCAATTCCAGACAGGTAACCCAGCCCCAGCATTTT,CASSNSRQVTQPQHF
-,TRBJ2-5,-,TRBV7-9,TGTGCCAGCAGCCAGTCCCACGCCTCGGAGACCCAGTACTTC,CASSQSHASETQYF
-,TRBJ2-1,TRBD1,TRBV7-3,TGTGCCAGCAGCGACAGGGGCTCCTACAATGAGCAGTTCTTC,CASSDRGSYNEQFF
-,TRBJ1-1,TRBD1,TRBV5-5,TGTGCCAGCAGCCCACGGCAGGGGGCATCCCAAGGGAGCACTGAAGCTTTCTTT,CASSPRQGASQGSTEAFF
-,TRBJ2-2,TRBD2,TRBV19,TGTGCCAGTAGTCTAGGGTTCCTAGCGGAAGCGATGGGCACCGGGGAGCTGTTTTTT,CASSLGFLAEAMGTGELFF
-,TRBJ1-2,-,TRBV7-2,TGTGCCAGCAGCTTACAACAGGGAATTAACTATGGCTACACCTTC,CASSLQQGINYGYTF
once,TRBJ2-7,-,TRBV7-2,TGTGCCAGCAGCTTTCGGGGGAGTAGCTACGAGCAGTACTTC,CASSFRGSSYEQYF
-,TRBJ1-4,-,TRBV2,TGTGCCAGCAGTGACGCAGCCCAGCGGGAAAAACTGTTTTTT,CASSDAAQREKLFF
-,TRBJ2-3,-,TRBV28,TGTGCCAGCAGTTCTCCCGTAACTGGTGGTACAGATACGCAGTATTTT,CASSSPVTGGTDTQYF